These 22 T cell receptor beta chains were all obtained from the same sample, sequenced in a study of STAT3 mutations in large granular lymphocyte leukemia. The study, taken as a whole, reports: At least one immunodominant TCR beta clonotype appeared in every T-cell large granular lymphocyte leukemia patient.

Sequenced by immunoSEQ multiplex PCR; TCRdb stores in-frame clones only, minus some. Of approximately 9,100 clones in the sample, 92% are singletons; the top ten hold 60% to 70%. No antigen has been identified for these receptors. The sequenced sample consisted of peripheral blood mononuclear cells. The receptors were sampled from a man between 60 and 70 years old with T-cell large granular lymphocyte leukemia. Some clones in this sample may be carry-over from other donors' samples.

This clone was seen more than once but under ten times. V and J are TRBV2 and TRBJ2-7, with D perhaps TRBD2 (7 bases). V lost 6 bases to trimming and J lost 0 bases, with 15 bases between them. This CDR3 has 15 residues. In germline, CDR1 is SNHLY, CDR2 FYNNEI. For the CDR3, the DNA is TGTGCCAGCAGAAGCGGGACACTTCCCTCCTACGAGCAGTACTTC. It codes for CASRSGTLPSYEQYF.

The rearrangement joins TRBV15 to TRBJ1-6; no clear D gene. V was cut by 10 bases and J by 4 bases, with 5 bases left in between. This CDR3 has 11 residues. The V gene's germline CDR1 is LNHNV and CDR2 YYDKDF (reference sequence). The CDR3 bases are TGTGCCAGTGGGTATAATTCACCCCTCCACTTT. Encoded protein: CASGYNSPLHF.

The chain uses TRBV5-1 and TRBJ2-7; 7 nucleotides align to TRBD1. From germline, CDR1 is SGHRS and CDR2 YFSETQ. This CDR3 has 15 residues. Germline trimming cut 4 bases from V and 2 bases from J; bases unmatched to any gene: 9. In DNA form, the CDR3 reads TGCGCCAGCAGCCACACACCGGGACAGACCTACGAGCAGTACTTC. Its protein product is CASSHTPGQTYEQYF. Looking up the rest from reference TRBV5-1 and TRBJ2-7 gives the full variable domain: KAGVTQTPRYLIKTRGQQVTLSCSPISGHRSVSWYQQTPGQGLQFLFEYFSETQRNKGNFPGRFSGRQFSNSRSEMNVSTLELGDSALYLCASSHTPGQTYEQYFGPGTRLTVT.

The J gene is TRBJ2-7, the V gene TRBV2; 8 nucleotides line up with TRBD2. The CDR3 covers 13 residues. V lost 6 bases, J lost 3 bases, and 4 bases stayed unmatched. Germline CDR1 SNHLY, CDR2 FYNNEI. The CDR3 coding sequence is TGTGCCAGCAGCGGGAGGGGAATCTACGAGCAGTACTTC. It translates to CASSGRGIYEQYF.

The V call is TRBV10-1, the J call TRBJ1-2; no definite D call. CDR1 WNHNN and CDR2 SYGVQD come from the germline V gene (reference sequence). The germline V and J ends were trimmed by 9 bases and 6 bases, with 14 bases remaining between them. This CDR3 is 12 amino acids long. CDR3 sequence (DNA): TGCGCCAGGGTTGAGGAGGGCCATGGCTACACCTTC. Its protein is CARVEEGHGYTF.

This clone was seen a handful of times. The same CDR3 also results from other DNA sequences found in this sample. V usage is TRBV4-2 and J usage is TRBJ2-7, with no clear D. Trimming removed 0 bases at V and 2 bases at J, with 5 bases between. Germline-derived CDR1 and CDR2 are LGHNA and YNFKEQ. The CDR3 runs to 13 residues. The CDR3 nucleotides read TGTGCCAGCAGCCAAGAACCTACCTACGAGCAGTACTTC. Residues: CASSQEPTYEQYF.

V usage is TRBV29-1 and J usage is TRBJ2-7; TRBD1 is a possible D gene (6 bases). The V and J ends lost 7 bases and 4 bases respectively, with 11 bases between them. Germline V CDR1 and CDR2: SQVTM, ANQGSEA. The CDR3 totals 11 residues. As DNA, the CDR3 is TGCAGCGCCGGGACACAATACGAGCAGTACTTC. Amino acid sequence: CSAGTQYEQYF.

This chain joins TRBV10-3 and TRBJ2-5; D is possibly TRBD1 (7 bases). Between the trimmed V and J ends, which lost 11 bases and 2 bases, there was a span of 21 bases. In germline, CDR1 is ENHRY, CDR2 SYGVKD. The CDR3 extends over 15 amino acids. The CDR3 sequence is CASRAGQGGQETQYF. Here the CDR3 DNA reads TGTGCCTCCCGGGCGGGGCAGGGGGGACAAGAGACCCAGTACTTC.

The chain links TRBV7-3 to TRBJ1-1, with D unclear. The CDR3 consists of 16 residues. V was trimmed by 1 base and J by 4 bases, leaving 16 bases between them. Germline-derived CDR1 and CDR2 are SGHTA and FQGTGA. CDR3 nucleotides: TGTGCCAGCAGCTTAAGAGGGCAAACGCCGGGCACTGAAGCTTTCTTT. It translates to CASSLRGQTPGTEAFF.

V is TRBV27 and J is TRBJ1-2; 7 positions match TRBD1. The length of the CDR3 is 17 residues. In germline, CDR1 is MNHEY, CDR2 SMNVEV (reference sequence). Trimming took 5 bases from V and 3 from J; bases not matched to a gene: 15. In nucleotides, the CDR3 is TGTGCCAGCAGTCCCCTCGACAGGGCAGGTTCGGACTATGGCTACACCTTC. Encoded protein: CASSPLDRAGSDYGYTF.

CDR3 protein: CSVEFYGGQGTDTQYF. For the CDR3, the DNA is TGCAGCGTTGAATTCTATGGAGGACAAGGCACAGATACGCAGTATTTT. The chain combines TRBV29-1 with TRBJ2-3; D assignment may be TRBD1 or TRBD2 (5 bases each). Germline CDR1 SQVTM, CDR2 ANQGSEA. V was clipped by 2 bases and J by 1 base, with 16 bases between them. This CDR3 is 16 amino acids long.

This CDR3 is CASSLLTGTGSYGYTF. CDR3 in DNA: TGTGCCAGCAGCTTACTAACCGGGACAGGGTCTTATGGCTACACCTTC. This sequence joins TRBV7-2 and TRBJ1-2, with 9 bases fitting TRBD1. V lost 2 bases, J lost 5 bases, and 9 bases stayed unmatched. This CDR3 is built from 16 residues. The germline CDR1 and CDR2 sequences are SGHTA and FQGNSA.

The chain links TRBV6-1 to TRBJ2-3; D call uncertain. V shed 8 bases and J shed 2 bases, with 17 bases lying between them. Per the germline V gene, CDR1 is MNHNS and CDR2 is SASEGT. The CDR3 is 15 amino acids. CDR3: CASGSRTPNTDTQYF. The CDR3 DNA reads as TGTGCCAGCGGGTCTCGGACCCCAAACACAGATACGCAGTATTTT.

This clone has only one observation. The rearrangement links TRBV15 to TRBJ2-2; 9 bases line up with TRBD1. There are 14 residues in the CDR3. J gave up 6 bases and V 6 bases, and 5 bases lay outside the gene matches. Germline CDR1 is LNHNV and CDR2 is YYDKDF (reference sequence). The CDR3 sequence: CATRTTGGSGELFF. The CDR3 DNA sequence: TGTGCCACCAGGACGACAGGGGGGTCCGGGGAGCTGTTTTTT.

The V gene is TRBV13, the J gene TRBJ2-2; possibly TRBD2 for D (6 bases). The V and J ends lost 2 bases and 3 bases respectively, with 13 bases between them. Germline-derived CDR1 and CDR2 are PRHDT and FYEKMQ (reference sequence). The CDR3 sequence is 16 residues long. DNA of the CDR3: TGTGCCAGCAGCTTAAAACGGGAGCGGGACACCGGGGAGCTGTTTTTT. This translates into CASSLKRERDTGELFF.

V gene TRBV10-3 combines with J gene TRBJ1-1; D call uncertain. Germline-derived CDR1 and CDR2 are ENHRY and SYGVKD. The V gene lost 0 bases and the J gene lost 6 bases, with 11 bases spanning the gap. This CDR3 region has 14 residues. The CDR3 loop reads CAISESGGGAEAFF. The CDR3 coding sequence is TGTGCCATCAGTGAGTCCGGCGGTGGGGCTGAAGCTTTCTTT.

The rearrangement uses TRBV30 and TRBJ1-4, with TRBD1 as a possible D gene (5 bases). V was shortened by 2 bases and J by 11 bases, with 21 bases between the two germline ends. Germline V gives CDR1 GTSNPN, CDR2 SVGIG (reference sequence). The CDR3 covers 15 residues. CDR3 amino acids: CAWSKNRIPGAKLFF. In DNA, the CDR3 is TGTGCCTGGAGTAAGAACCGGATTCCCGGGGCCAAACTGTTTTTT. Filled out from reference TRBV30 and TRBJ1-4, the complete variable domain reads SQTIHQWPATLVQPVGSPLSLECTVEGTSNPNLYWYRQAAGRGLQLLFYSVGIGQISSEVPQNLSASRPQDRQFILSSKKLLLSDSGFYLCAWSKNRIPGAKLFFGSGTQLSVL.

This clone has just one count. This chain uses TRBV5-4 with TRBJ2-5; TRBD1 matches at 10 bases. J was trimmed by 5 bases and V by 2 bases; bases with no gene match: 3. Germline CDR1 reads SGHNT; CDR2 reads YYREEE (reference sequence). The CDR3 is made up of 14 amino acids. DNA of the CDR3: TGTGCCAGCAGCTTAGACAGGGGGCCGGAGACCCAGTACTTC. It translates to CASSLDRGPETQYF.

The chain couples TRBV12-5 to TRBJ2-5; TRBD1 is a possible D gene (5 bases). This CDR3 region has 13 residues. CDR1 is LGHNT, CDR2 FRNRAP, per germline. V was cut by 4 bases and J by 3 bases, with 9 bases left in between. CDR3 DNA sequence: TGTGCTAGTGGTTCACAGGTCGAAGAGACCCAGTACTTC. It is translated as CASGSQVEETQYF.

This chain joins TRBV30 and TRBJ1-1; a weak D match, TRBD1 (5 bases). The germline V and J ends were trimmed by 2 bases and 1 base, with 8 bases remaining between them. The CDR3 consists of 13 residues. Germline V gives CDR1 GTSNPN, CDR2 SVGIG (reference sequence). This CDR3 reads CAWSRGENTEAFF. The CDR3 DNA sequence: TGTGCCTGGAGTAGGGGTGAGAACACTGAAGCTTTCTTT.

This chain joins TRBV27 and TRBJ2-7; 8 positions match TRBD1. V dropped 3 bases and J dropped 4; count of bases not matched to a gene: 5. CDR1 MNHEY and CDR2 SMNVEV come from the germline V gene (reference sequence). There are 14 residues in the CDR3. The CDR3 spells CASSFWTGRYEQYF. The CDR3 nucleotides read TGTGCCAGCAGTTTCTGGACAGGGCGGTACGAGCAGTACTTC.

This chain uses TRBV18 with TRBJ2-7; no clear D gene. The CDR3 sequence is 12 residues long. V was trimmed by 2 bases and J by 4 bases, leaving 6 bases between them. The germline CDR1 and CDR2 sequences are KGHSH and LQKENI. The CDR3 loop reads CASSPGEYEQYF. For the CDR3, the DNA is TGTGCCAGCTCACCAGGAGAATACGAGCAGTACTTC. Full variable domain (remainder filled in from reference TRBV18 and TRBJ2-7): NAGVMQNPRHLVRRRGQEARLRCSPMKGHSHVYWYRQLPEEGLKFMVYLQKENIIDESGMPKERFSAEFPKEGPSILRIQQVVRGDSAAYFCASSPGEYEQYFGPGTRLTVT.